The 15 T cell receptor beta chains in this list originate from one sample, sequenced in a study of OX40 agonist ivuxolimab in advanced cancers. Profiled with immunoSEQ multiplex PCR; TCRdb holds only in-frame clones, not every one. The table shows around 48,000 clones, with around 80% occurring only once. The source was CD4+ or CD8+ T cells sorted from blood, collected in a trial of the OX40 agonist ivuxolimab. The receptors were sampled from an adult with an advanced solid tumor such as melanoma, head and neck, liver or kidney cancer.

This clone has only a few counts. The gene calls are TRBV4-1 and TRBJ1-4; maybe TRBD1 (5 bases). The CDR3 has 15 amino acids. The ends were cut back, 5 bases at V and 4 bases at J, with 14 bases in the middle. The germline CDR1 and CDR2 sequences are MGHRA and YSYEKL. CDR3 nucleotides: TGCGCCAGCAGCAGTTCTAGGGACGGTAATGAAAAACTGTTTTTT. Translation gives CASSSSRDGNEKLFF.

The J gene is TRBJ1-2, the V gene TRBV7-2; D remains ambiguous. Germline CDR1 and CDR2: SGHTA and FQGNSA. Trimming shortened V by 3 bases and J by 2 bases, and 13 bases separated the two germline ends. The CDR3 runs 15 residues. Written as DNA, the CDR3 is TGTGCCAGCAGCTTGGGTAACAGAAACAACTATGGCTACACCTTC. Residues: CASSLGNRNNYGYTF.

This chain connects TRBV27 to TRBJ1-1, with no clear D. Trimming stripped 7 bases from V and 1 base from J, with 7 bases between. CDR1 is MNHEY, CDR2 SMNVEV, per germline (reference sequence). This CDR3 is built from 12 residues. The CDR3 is CASKTTNTEAFF. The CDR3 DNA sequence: TGTGCCAGCAAGACAACGAACACTGAAGCTTTCTTT.

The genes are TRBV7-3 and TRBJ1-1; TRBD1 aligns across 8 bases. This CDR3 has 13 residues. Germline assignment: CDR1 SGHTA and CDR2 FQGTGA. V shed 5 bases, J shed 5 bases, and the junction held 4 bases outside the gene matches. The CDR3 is CASSLTGETEAFF. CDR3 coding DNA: TGTGCCAGCAGCCTGACAGGGGAGACTGAAGCTTTCTTT.

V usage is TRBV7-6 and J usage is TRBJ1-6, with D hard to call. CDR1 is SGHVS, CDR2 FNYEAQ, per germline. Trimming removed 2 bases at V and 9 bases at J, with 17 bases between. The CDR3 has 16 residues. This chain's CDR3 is CASSLKDGRTLSPLHF. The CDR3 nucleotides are TGTGCCAGCAGCTTAAAGGACGGGCGGACCCTTTCACCCCTCCACTTT.

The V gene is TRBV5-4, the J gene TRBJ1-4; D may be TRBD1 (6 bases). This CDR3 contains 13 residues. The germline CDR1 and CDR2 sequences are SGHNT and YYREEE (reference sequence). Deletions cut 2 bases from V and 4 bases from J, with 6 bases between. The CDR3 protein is CASSLQGNEKLFF. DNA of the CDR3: TGTGCCAGCAGCTTACAGGGTAATGAAAAACTGTTTTTT.

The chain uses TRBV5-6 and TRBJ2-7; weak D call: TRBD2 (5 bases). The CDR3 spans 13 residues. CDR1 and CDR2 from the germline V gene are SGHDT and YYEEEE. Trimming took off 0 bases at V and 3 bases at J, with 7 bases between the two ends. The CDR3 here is CASSLVGGYEQYF. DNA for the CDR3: TGTGCCAGCAGCTTGGTTGGAGGCTACGAGCAGTACTTC.

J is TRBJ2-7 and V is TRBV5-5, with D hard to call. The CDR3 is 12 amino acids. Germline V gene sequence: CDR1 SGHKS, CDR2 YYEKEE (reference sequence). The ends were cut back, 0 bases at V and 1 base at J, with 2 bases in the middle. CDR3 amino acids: CASSLASYEQYF. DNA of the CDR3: TGTGCCAGCAGCTTGGCTTCCTACGAGCAGTACTTC.

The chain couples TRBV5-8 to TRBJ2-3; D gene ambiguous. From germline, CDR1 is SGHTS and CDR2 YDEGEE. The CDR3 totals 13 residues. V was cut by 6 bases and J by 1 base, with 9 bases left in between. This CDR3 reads CASTVLRTDTQYF. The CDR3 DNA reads TGTGCCAGCACCGTTCTCCGCACAGATACGCAGTATTTT. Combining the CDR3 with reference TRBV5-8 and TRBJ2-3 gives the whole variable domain EAGVTQSPTHLIKTRGQQATLRCSPISGHTSVYWYQQALGLGLQFLLWYDEGEERNRGNFPPRFSGRQFPNYSSELNVNALELEDSALYLCASTVLRTDTQYFGPGTRLTVL.

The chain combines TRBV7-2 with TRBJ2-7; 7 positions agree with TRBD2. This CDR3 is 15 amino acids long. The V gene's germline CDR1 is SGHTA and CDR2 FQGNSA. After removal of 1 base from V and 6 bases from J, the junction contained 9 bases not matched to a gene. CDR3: CASSLVPDGGTEQYF. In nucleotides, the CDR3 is TGTGCCAGCAGCTTAGTCCCAGACGGGGGGACCGAGCAGTACTTC.

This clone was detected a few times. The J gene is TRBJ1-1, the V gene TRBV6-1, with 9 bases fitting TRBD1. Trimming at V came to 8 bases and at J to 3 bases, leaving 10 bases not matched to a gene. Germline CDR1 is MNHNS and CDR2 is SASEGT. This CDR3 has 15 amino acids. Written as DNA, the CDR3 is TGTGCCAGCCGTAAGGGGACAGGGTCAGACACTGAAGCTTTCTTT. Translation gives CASRKGTGSDTEAFF.

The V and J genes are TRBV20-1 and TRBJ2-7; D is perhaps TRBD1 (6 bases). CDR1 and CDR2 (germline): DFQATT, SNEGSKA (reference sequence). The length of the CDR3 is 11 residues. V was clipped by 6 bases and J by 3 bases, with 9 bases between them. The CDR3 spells CSAQTGYEQYF. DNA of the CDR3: TGCAGTGCCCAGACAGGCTACGAGCAGTACTTC.

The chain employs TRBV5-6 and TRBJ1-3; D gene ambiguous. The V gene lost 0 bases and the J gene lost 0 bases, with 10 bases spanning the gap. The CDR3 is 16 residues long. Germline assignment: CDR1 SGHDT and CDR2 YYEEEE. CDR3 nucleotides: TGTGCCAGCAGCTTGGTGGCAACCAGCTCTGGAAACACCATATATTTT. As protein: CASSLVATSSGNTIYF.

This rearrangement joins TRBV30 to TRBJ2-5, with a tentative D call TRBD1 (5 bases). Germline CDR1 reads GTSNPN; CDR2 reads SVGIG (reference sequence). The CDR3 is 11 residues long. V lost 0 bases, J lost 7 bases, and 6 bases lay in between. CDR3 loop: CAWSVGATQYF. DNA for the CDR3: TGTGCCTGGAGTGTAGGGGCGACCCAGTACTTC.

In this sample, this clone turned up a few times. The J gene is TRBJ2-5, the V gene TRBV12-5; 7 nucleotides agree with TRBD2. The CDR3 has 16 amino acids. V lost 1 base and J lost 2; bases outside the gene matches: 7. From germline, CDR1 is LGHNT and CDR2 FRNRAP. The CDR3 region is CASGLAYGGRQETQYF. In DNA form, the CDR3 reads TGTGCTAGTGGTTTGGCTTACGGGGGGAGGCAAGAGACCCAGTACTTC.